This T cell receptor (beta chain) came from a study of blood T cells in healthy people across ages. A second roughly 7 to 11 cycle PCR used barcoded and J-beta primers. TCRdb redid the calling of the 5' RACE reads with MiXCR, one entry per CDR3 protein. The sample has about 800,000 distinct CDR3 sequences, 20% to 25% seen once. The CDR3 is 13 amino acids. Germline V gives CDR1 SGHTA, CDR2 FQGNSA. The sample was also linked to a second study, of T cells of mothers and their children.

The chain uses TRBV7-2 and TRBJ2-5; maybe TRBD2 (5 bases). The assigned J gene may be wrong: the sequence end matches TRBJ2-7 better. The receptor comes from a boy aged 5-17 years in good health. Sequencing input: blood. CDR3 sequence (DNA): TGTGCCAGCAGCTTAGCGTACGGGAACGAGCAGTACTTC. It translates to CASSLAYGNEQYF.